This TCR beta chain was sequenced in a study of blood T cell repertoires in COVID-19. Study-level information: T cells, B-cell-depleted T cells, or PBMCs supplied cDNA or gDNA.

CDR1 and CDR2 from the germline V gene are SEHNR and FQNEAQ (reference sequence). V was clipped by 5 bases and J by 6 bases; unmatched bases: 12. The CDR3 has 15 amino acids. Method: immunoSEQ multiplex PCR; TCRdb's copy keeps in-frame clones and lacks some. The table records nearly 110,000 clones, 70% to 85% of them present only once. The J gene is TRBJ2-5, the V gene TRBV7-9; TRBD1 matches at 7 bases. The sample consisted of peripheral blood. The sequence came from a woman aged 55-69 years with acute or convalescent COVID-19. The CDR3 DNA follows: TGTGCCAGCAGCACCTACAGGGGTTCGGGTCAGACCCAGTACTTC. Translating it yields CASSTYRGSGQTQYF.